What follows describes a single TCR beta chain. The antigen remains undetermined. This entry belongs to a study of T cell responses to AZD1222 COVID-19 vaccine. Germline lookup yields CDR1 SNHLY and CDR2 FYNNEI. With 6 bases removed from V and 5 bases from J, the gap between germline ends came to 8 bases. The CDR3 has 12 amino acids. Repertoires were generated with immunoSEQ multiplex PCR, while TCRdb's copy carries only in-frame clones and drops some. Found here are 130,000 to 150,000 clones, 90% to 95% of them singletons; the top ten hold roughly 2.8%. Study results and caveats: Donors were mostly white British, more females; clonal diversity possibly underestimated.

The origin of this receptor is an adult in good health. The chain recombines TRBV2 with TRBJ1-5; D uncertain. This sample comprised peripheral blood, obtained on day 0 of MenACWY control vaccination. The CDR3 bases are TGTGCCAGCAGAGCCGAGTATCAGCCCCAGCATTTT. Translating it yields CASRAEYQPQHF.